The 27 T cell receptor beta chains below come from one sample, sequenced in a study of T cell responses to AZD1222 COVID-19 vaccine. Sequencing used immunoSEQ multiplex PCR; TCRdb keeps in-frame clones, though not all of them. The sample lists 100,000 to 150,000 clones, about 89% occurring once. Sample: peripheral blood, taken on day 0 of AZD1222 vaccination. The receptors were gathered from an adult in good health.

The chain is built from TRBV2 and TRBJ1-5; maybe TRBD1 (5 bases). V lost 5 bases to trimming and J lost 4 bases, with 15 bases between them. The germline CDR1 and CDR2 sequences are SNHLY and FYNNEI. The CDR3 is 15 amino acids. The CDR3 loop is CASSPEAGRNQPQHF. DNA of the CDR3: TGTGCCAGCAGTCCCGAGGCAGGGAGGAATCAGCCCCAGCATTTT.

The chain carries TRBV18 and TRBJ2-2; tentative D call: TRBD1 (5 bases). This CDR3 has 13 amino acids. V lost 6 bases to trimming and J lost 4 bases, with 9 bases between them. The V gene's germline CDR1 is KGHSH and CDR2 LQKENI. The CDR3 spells CASSPDITGELFF. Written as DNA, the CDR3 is TGTGCCAGCTCCCCGGACATCACCGGGGAGCTGTTTTTT.

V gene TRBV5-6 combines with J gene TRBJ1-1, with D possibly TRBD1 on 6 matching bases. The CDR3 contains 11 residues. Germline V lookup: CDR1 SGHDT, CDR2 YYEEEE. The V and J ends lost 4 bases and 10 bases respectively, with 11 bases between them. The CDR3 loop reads CASSITGIAFF. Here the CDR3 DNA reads TGTGCCAGCAGCATTACAGGGATAGCTTTCTTT.

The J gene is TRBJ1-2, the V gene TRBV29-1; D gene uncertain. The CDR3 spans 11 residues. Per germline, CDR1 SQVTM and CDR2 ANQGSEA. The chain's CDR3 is CMMSHQSSYTF. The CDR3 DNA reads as TGCATGATGTCCCACCAGTCGAGCTACACCTTC.

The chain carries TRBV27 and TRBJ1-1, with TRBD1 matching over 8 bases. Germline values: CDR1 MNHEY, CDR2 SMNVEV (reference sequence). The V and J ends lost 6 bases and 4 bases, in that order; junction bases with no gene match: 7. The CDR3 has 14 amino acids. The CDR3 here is CASSIRGRLTEAFF. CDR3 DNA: TGTGCCAGCAGCATCAGGGGGCGGCTCACTGAAGCTTTCTTT.

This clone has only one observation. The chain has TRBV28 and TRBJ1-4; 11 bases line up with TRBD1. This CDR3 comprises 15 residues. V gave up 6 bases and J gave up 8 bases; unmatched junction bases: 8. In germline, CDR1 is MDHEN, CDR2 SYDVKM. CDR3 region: CASRSPDRGREKLFF. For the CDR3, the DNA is TGTGCCAGCAGATCCCCGGACAGGGGGCGGGAAAAACTGTTTTTT.

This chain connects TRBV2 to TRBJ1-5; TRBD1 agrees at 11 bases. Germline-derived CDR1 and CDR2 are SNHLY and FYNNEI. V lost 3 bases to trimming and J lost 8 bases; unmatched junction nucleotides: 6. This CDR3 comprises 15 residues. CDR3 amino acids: CASSDMGQGVEPQHF. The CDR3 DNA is TGTGCCAGCAGTGACATGGGACAGGGGGTTGAGCCCCAGCATTTT.

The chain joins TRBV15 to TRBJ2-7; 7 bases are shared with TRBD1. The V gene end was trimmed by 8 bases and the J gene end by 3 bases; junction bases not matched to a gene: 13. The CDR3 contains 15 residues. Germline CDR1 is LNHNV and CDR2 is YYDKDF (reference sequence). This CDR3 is CATLTRGGPIYEQYF. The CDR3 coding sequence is TGTGCCACCCTAACGCGAGGGGGCCCCATCTACGAGCAGTACTTC.

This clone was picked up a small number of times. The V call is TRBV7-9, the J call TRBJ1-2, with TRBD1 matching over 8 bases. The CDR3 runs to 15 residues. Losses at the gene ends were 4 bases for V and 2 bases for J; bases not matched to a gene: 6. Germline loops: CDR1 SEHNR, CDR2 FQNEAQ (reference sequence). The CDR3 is CASSSPGQENYGYTF. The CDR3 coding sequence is TGTGCCAGCAGCTCACCGGGACAGGAGAACTATGGCTACACCTTC.

CDR3 sequence: CASSVELANEQFF. The CDR3 DNA is TGCGCCAGCAGTGTCGAGTTGGCCAATGAGCAGTTCTTC. The chain couples TRBV5-1 to TRBJ2-1; no clear D. The V end lost 5 bases, the J end lost 6 bases, and 12 bases lay between the germline ends. The CDR3 loop spans 13 amino acids. Germline V gene data show CDR1 as SGHRS and CDR2 as YFSETQ.

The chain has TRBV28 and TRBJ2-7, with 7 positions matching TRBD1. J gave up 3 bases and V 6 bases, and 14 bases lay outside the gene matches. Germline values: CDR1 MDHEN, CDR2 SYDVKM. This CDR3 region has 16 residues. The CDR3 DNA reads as TGTGCCAGCAGGACCCCTCGGACAGGAGAAAACTACGAGCAGTACTTC. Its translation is CASRTPRTGENYEQYF.

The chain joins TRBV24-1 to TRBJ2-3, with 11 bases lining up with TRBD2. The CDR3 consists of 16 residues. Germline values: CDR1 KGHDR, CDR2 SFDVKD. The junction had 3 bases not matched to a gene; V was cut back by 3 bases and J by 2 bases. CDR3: CATSDQTSGDTDTQYF. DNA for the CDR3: TGTGCCACCAGTGATCAGACTAGCGGGGACACAGATACGCAGTATTTT.

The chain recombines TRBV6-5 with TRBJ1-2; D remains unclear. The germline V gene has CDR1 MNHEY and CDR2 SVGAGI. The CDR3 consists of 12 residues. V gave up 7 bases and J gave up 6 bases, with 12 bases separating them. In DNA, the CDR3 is TGTGCCAGCAAGAGGAAGGCGGATGGCTACACCTTC. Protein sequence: CASKRKADGYTF.

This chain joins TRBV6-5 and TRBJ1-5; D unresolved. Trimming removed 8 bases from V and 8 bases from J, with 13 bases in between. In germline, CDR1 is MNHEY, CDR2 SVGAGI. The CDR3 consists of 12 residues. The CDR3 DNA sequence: TGTGCCAGCGACCGATCAGCGGAGCCCCAGCATTTT. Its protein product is CASDRSAEPQHF.

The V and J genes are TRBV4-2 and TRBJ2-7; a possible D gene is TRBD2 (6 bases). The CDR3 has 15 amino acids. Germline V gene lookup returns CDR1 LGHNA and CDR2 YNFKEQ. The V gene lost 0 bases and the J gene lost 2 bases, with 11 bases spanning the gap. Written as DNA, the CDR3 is TGTGCCAGCAGCCAAGAGGAAGGAGGGGCCTACGAGCAGTACTTC. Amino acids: CASSQEEGGAYEQYF.

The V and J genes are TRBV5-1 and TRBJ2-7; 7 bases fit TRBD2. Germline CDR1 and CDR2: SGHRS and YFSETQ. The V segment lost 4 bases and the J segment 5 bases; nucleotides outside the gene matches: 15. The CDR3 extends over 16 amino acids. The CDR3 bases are TGCGCCAGCAGCCTATTAGCGGGTCTGGGTGTCGACGAGCAGTACTTC. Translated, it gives CASSLLAGLGVDEQYF.

DNA for the CDR3: TGTGCCAGCAGTAAAGGCAGGGGGACCATATATTTT. It encodes CASSKGRGTIYF. The chain combines TRBV27 with TRBJ1-3; 7 bases are shared with TRBD1. The CDR3 extends over 12 amino acids. CDR1 is MNHEY and CDR2 is SMNVEV in the germline V gene (reference sequence). The ends lost 5 bases at V and 10 bases at J; junction bases unmatched: 5.

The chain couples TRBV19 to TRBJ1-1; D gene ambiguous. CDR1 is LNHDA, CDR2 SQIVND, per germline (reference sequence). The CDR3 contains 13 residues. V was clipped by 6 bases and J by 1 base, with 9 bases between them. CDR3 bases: TGTGCCAGTAGAAACGGTCCGAACACTGAAGCTTTCTTT. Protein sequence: CASRNGPNTEAFF.

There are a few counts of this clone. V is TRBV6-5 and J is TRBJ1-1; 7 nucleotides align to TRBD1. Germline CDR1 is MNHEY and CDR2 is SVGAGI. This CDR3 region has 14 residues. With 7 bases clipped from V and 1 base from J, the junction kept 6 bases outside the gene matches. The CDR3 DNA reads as TGTGCCAGCAACATCGACAGGGCGAACACTGAAGCTTTCTTT. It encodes CASNIDRANTEAFF.

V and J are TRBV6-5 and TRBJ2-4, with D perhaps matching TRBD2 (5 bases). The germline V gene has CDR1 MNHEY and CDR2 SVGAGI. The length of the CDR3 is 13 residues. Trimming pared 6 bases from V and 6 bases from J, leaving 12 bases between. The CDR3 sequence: CASSPGGGNIQYF. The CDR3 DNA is TGTGCCAGCAGCCCAGGTGGAGGAAACATTCAGTACTTC.

CDR3 nucleotides: TGTGCCAGCAGCTTAGCCTTGGGACCGACCTATGGCTACACCTTC. Its protein is CASSLALGPTYGYTF. The chain has TRBV7-2 and TRBJ1-2; D may be TRBD1 (5 bases). CDR1 and CDR2 (germline): SGHTA, FQGNSA. The CDR3 is 15 residues long. The germline V and J ends were trimmed by 0 bases and 4 bases, with 12 bases remaining between them.

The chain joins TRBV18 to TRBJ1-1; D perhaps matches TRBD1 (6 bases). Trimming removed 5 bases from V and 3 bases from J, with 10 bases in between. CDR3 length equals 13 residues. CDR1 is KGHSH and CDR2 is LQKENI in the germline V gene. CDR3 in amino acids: CASSGGEYTEAFF. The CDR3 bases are TGTGCCAGCTCAGGGGGCGAGTACACTGAAGCTTTCTTT.

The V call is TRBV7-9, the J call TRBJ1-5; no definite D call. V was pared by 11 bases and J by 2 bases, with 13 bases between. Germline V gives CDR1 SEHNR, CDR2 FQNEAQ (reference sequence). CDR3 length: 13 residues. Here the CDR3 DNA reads TGTGCCTCCCCCCGACATGGCAATCAGCCCCAGCATTTT. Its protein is CASPRHGNQPQHF.

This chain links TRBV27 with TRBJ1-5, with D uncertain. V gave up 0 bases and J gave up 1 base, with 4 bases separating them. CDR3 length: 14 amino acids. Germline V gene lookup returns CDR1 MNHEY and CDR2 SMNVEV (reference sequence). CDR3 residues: CASSLSSSNQPQHF. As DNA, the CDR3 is TGTGCCAGCAGTTTATCATCCAGCAATCAGCCCCAGCATTTT.

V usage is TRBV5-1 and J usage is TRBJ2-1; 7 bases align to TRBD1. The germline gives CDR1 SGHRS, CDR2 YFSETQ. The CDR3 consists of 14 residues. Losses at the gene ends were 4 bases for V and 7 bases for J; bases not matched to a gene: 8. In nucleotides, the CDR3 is TGCGCCAGCAGCCTAGGACAGGACCCGAATGAGCAGTTCTTC. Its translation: CASSLGQDPNEQFF.

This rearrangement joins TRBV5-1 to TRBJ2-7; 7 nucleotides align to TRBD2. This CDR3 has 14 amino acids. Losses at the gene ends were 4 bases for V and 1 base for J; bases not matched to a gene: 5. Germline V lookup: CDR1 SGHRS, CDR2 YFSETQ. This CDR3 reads CASSRDYASYEQYF. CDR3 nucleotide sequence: TGCGCCAGCAGCCGGGACTACGCTTCCTACGAGCAGTACTTC.

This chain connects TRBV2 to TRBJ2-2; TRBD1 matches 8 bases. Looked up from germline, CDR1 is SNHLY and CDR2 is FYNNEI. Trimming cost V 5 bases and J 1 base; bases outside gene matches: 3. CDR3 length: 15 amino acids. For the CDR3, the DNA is TGTGCCAGCAGTATCGGACAGGGGAACACCGGGGAGCTGTTTTTT. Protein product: CASSIGQGNTGELFF.